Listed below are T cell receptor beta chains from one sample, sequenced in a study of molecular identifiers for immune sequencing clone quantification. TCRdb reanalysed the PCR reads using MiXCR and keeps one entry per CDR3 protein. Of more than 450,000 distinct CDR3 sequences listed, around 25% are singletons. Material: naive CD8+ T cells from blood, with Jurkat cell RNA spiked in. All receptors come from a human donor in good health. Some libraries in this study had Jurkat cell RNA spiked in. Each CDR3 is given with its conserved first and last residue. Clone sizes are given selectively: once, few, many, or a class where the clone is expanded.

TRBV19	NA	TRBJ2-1	CASHPRGAGEQFF
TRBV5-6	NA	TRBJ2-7	CASSLALQGSYEQYF
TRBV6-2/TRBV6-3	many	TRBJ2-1	CASRLAPGNEQFF
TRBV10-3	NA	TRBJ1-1	CAIGEGQSNTEAFF
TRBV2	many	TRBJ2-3	CASSESASPNTDTQYF
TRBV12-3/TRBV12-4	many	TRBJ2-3	CASSFISEEPDTQYF
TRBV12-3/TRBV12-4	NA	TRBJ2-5	CASGHTGDYETQYF
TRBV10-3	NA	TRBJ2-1	CAISNPGGGEIEQFF
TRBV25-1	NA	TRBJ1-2	CASSGYTVSYGYTF
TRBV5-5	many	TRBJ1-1	CASSLQNTEAFF
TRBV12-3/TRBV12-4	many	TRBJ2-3	CASSRLAASTDTQYF
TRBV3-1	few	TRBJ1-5	CASSQGPGGPSNQPQHF
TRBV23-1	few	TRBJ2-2	CASSHCPGELFF
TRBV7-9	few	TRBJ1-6	CASSSPGNSPLHF
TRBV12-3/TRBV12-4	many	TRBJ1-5	CASSLQFDQPQHF
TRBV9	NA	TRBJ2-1	CASSASGRGAYNEQFF
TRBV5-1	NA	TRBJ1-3	CASSLVSDSGNTIYF
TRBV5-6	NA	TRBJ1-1	CASSFFSRGNTEAFF
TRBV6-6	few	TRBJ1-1	CASKEYTEAFF
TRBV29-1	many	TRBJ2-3	CSPTWGQGCRTDTQYF
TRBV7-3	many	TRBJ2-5	CASSPGTGVMKTQYF
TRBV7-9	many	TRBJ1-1	CASSLEGSGGLNTEAFF